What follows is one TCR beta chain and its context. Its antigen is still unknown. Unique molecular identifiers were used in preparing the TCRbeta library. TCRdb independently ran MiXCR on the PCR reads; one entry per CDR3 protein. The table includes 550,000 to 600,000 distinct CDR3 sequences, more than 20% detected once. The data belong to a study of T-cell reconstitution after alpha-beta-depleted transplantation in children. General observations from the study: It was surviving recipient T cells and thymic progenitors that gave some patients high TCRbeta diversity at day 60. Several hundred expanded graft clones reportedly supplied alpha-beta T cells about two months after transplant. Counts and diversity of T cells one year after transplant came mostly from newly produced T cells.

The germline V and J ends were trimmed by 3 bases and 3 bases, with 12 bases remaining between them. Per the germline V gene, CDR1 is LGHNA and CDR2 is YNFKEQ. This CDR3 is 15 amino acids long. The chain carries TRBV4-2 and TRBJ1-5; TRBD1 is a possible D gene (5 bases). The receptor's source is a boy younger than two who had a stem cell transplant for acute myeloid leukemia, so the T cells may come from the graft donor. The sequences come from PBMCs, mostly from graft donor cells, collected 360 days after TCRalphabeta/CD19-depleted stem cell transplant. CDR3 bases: TGTGCCAGCAGCCAGCTGAAGGGGCCCAATCAGCCCCAGCATTTT. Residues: CASSQLKGPNQPQHF.